Listed below are T cell receptor beta chains from one sample, sequenced in a study of blood T cell repertoires in COVID-19. Assay used: immunoSEQ multiplex PCR; TCRdb lists only in-frame clones, some missing. The table lists a few hundred thousand clones, 70% to 90% of them singletons. Sequencing was carried out using PBMCs or T cells enriched from blood (not recorded which). Source of these receptors: a woman between 25 and 40 years old who had recovered from COVID-19. Each CDR3 is given with its conserved first and last residue. Where a row states a size, it is once, few, many or the class of an expanded clone; other rows omit it.

len,abundance,v_gene,CDR3aa
13,NA,TRBV28,CASSLGRGQGKFF
14,NA,TRBV27,CASSPPGLQGRYTF
16,NA,TRBV7-2,CASSSTLAGARETQYF
16,NA,TRBV6-4,CASSDSTSGDYNEQFF
17,NA,TRBV7-2,CASSPGLAIHSYNEQFF
16,NA,TRBV11-3,CASSRLSGGDNNEQFF
16,NA,TRBV11-2,CASSLTSGSKVNEQFF
15,NA,TRBV4-2,CASSPRAGSVTEAFF
13,NA,TRBV2,CARSGAGAYEQYF
12,few,TRBV12-3/TRBV12-4,CASSSTGGGYTF
16,NA,TRBV6-2/TRBV6-3,CASSYAVTANTGELFF
13,NA,TRBV5-1,CASSWPGGDGYTF
14,NA,TRBV24-1,CATSDRGQDTEAFF
12,once,TRBV12-3/TRBV12-4,CASSPGSYGYTF
13,once,TRBV28,CASSFQGRYGYTF
16,NA,TRBV6-4,CASSSSRDRYTGELFF
12,NA,TRBV12-3/TRBV12-4,CASSHTGAGYTF
14,NA,TRBV5-1,CASVQGALGAEAFF
15,NA,TRBV4-2,CASSLGEDSNQPQHF
16,NA,TRBV11-2,CASSFLTGAAGNTIYF
18,NA,TRBV13,CASSLGGRAGTGGYEQYF
14,few,TRBV19,CASSATSGDYEQYF
15,NA,TRBV3-1/TRBV3-2,CASSSGLAGSDEQFF
12,NA,TRBV4-1,CASSPVGGDAFF
14,NA,TRBV28,CASSHRVKAGGYTF
14,NA,TRBV5-1,CASSPDRGFDEQFF
13,few,TRBV5-5,CASRQQGGYEQYF
14,NA,TRBV5-4,CASSSGQTPSGYTF
17,NA,TRBV15,CATSDRDSVLFNYGYTF
16,few,TRBV7-9,CASSARGGAHTGELFF
15,NA,TRBV28,CASSLFHISSYEQYF
15,few,TRBV5-4,CASSPWQGSYNEQFF
11,NA,TRBV20-1,CSAVLADTQYF
14,NA,TRBV19,CASSWTGGNYGYTF
15,NA,TRBV5-4,CASSLPFRGEGGYTF
14,NA,TRBV7-9,CASSPGDSNQPQHF
13,NA,TRBV6-5,CASSGLATYEQYF
12,NA,TRBV15,CATSELADTQYF
18,NA,TRBV10-1,CASSARTRDRGSNTEAFF
14,NA,TRBV5-1,CASSLGDRLDEQYF
17,NA,TRBV4-2,CASSQEGAGSGTDTQYF
14,once,TRBV19,CASSIQAVNTEAFF
14,NA,TRBV2,CASRADRGRDTQYF
13,NA,TRBV3-1/TRBV3-2,CASSSQGNYEQYF
18,once,TRBV10-3,CAISEPNIDTQPYYEQYF
14,few,TRBV5-4,CASSLGDRSGGYTF
11,NA,TRBV20-1,CSAEKGLDQFF
19,NA,TRBV21-1,CASLLIGDRVDLCHQPQHF
13,NA,TRBV5-8,CASTRQQAYGYTF
13,NA,TRBV3-1/TRBV3-2,CASSQSLSYEQYF
15,NA,TRBV10-3,CAIRPTGTGNYEQYF
16,NA,TRBV20-1,CSASMSGLDFLYEQFF
11,once,TRBV29-1,CSVRDNYGYTF
13,NA,TRBV15,CATRAGTADPQYF
15,NA,TRBV6-5,CASRDRGAMNTEAFF
14,NA,TRBV5-6,CASSLSGTVYGYTF
15,NA,TRBV2,CASTEHAQSTDTQYF
11,NA,TRBV29-1,CSVVRGPEAFF
13,NA,TRBV7-2,CASSDRGKDTQYF